Listed here are 14 T cell receptor beta chains from one sample, sequenced in a study of naive and memory T cell subsets. An oligonucleotide containing a UMI was ligated to the 3' end of TCR cDNA. Ligated cDNA underwent four rounds of PCR with nested alpha and beta constant region primers and SP2. TCRdb independently ran MiXCR on the 5' RACE reads; one entry per CDR3 protein. The table lists around 56,000 distinct CDR3 sequences, 6.5% to 8.5% of them singletons. These TCRs come from a female donor in good health.

This clonotype was detected ten times or more. A junction boundary mismatches the germline segment, possibly from a read error. The chain employs TRBV10-3 and TRBJ2-2; 13 bases fit TRBD2. The CDR3 contains 16 residues. Germline V gene lookup returns CDR1 ENHRY and CDR2 SYGVKD. The DNA for the CDR3 is TGTGCCATCAGCCCTAGGACTAGCGGGGGACCCGGGCAGCTGTTTTTT. Encoded protein: CAISPRTSGGPGQLFF.

This chain joins TRBV29-1 and TRBJ2-3; 8 nucleotides align to TRBD1. J was trimmed by 6 bases and V by 2 bases; bases with no gene match: 4. This CDR3 region has 13 residues. Germline CDR1 and CDR2: SQVTM and ANQGSEA. The CDR3 region is CSVEPRGPDTQYF. The DNA for the CDR3 is TGCAGCGTTGAACCCAGGGGGCCGGATACGCAGTATTTT.

This clonotype was counted between two and nine times. This chain links TRBV30 with TRBJ2-1; D might be TRBD2 (5 bases). Germline CDR1 reads GTSNPN; CDR2 reads SVGIG (reference sequence). With 0 bases removed from V and 3 bases from J, the gap between germline ends came to 9 bases. The CDR3 length is 14 residues. Written as DNA, the CDR3 is TGTGCCTGGAGTGTGGTCGGGGTCTACAATGAGCAGTTCTTC. Protein: CAWSVVGVYNEQFF. Combining the CDR3 with reference TRBV30 and TRBJ2-1 gives the whole variable domain SQTIHQWPATLVQPVGSPLSLECTVEGTSNPNLYWYRQAAGRGLQLLFYSVGIGQISSEVPQNLSASRPQDRQFILSSKKLLLSDSGFYLCAWSVVGVYNEQFFGPGTRLTVL.

This clonotype has at least ten counts. V is TRBV5-6 and J is TRBJ1-6; D is undetermined. The CDR3 covers 14 residues. V lost 0 bases to trimming and J lost 7 bases, with 8 bases between them. The germline gives CDR1 SGHDT, CDR2 YYEEEE. CDR3 in amino acids: CASSLDGINSPLHF. For the CDR3, the DNA is TGTGCCAGCAGCTTGGACGGGATCAATTCACCCCTCCACTTT.

V gene TRBV4-1 combines with J gene TRBJ1-5; tentatively, D is TRBD1 (6 bases). CDR1 and CDR2 (germline): MGHRA, YSYEKL. V gave up 0 bases and J gave up 6 bases, with 15 bases separating them. This CDR3 comprises 16 residues. The CDR3 is CASSQDRAQGGQPQHF. Here the CDR3 DNA reads TGCGCCAGCAGCCAAGATCGGGCACAGGGAGGTCAGCCCCAGCATTTT.

The rearrangement joins TRBV29-1 to TRBJ1-4, with 9 bases fitting TRBD1. CDR1 is SQVTM, CDR2 ANQGSEA, per germline. The CDR3 sequence is 13 residues long. The J segment lost 7 bases and the V segment lost 6 bases, leaving 6 bases of the junction unmatched. The CDR3 sequence: CSVSTGGGEKLFF. CDR3 nucleotides: TGCAGCGTCTCTACAGGGGGCGGTGAAAAACTGTTTTTT. Based on the CDR3 plus reference TRBV29-1 and TRBJ1-4, the full variable domain is SAVISQKPSRDICQRGTSLTIQCQVDSQVTMMFWYRQQPGQSLTLIATANQGSEATYESGFVIDKFPISRPNLTFSTLTVSNMSPEDSSIYLCSVSTGGGEKLFFGSGTQLSVL.

Many counts were recorded for this clonotype. The chain recombines TRBV18 with TRBJ2-7, with D possibly matching TRBD1 (6 bases). The germline V and J ends were trimmed by 6 bases and 6 bases, with 15 bases remaining between them. Germline CDR1 reads KGHSH; CDR2 reads LQKENI. The CDR3 consists of 13 residues. The CDR3: CASSPTSTGEQYF. The CDR3 DNA reads as TGTGCCAGCTCGCCGACCTCGACAGGCGAGCAGTACTTC.

The gene calls are TRBV6-6 and TRBJ2-5; D not certain. Germline values: CDR1 MNHNY, CDR2 SVGAGI (reference sequence). Trimming shortened V by 5 bases and J by 4 bases, and 5 bases separated the two germline ends. This CDR3 spans 11 amino acids. Here the CDR3 reads CASSRSETQYF. In DNA, the CDR3 is TGTGCCAGCAGTCGTTCAGAGACCCAGTACTTC.

This clonotype has a count of ten or more. This chain connects TRBV5-1 to TRBJ1-1; D remains ambiguous. V shed 4 bases and J shed 7 bases, with 20 bases lying between them. From germline, CDR1 is SGHRS and CDR2 YFSETQ. The CDR3 has 15 residues. The CDR3 region is CASSPSVIASGEAFF. The DNA of the CDR3 is TGCGCCAGCAGCCCCTCAGTAATCGCGTCGGGTGAAGCTTTCTTT.

By proportion, this clonotype is medium-sized. The chain's CDR3 is CASSYARGRDQPQHF. The CDR3 DNA reads TGTGCCAGCAGTTACGCCCGGGGGCGGGATCAGCCCCAGCATTTT. The chain combines TRBV6-5 with TRBJ1-5; TRBD1 is a possible D gene (6 bases). Trimming shortened V by 2 bases and J by 5 bases, and 13 bases separated the two germline ends. CDR3 length: 15 residues. Germline-derived CDR1 and CDR2 are MNHEY and SVGAGI.

This clonotype came up a few times. V usage is TRBV6-1 and J usage is TRBJ2-5, with 11 bases aligning to TRBD2. This CDR3 has 17 amino acids. V lost 2 bases and J lost 4; bases outside the gene matches: 9. Germline CDR1 and CDR2: MNHNS and SASEGT. The CDR3 DNA sequence: TGTGCCAGCAGTGAATTCTCTAGCGGGGGGCGTCGAGAGACCCAGTACTTC. The encoded protein is CASSEFSSGGRRETQYF.

The sample holds many counts of this clonotype. The chain couples TRBV6-2 or TRBV6-3 to TRBJ1-5; 9 bases agree with TRBD1. V trimming: 5 bases; J trimming: 4 bases; junction bases outside the gene matches: 9. Germline loops: CDR1 MNHEY, CDR2 SVGEGT. The CDR3 consists of 16 residues. For the CDR3, the DNA is TGTGCCAGCAGTCAAAAACAGGGGGCGTCGAATCAGCCCCAGCATTTT. This sequence encodes CASSQKQGASNQPQHF.

CDR3 bases: TGCGCCAGCAGCCAAGACCCTCTTACAGGGTCTGGGGCCAACGTCCTGACTTTC. Translating it yields CASSQDPLTGSGANVLTF. The gene calls are TRBV4-1 and TRBJ2-6; D perhaps matches TRBD1 (6 bases). V gave up 0 bases and J gave up 1 base, with 13 bases separating them. Germline CDR1 reads MGHRA; CDR2 reads YSYEKL. The CDR3 has 18 amino acids.

This clonotype was detected ten times or more. This chain joins TRBV28 and TRBJ1-1, with 9 positions matching TRBD1. Germline trimming cut 5 bases from V and 4 bases from J; bases unmatched to any gene: 5. From germline, CDR1 is MDHEN and CDR2 SYDVKM. The CDR3 length is 14 residues. The CDR3 loop reads CASSLLQGATEAFF. DNA for the CDR3: TGTGCCAGCAGTCTCCTACAGGGGGCCACTGAAGCTTTCTTT.